This is a list of T cell receptor beta chains from one sample in a study of blood T cell repertoires in COVID-19. Sequenced by immunoSEQ multiplex PCR; TCRdb stores in-frame clones only, minus some. Of a few hundred thousand clones listed, 80% to 90% were seen once; the top ten hold 2% to 2.5%. The sequenced material came from peripheral blood. Every receptor here comes from a man aged 40-49 years who had recovered from COVID-19. The CDR3 runs from the conserved cysteine through the conserved F or W. D genes are given only for firm matches. Not all rows give a size; the values are once, few, many and, for expanded clones, a class.

length	J	D	V	size	DNA	CDR3
15	TRBJ1-2	TRBD1	TRBV18	-	TGTGCCAGCTCACCCCGGACAGGGAGTTTGGAAGGCTACACCTTC	CASSPRTGSLEGYTF
13	TRBJ1-6	-	TRBV7-2	-	TGTGCCAGCAGCCTAACCCAAAATTCACCCCTCCACTTT	CASSLTQNSPLHF
14	TRBJ2-1	TRBD2	TRBV30	-	TGTGCCTGGAGCGGGACTAGCGGGTACAATGAGCAGTTCTTC	CAWSGTSGYNEQFF
14	TRBJ1-4	-	TRBV5-4	-	TGTGCCAGCAGCGAGAGGGATGTGGATGAAAAACTGTTTTTT	CASSERDVDEKLFF
14	TRBJ1-2	TRBD1	TRBV14	-	TGTGCCAGCAGCCGGGGACAGGAGAGCTATGGCTACACCTTC	CASSRGQESYGYTF
15	TRBJ1-1	-	TRBV12-5	-	TGTGCTAGTGGTTTACGGTTGGGGCTAAGGACTGAAGCTTTCTTT	CASGLRLGLRTEAFF
14	TRBJ2-5	TRBD2	TRBV29-1	-	TGCAGCGTTGTGGGAGCGGGGGGGCGAGAGACCCAGTACTTC	CSVVGAGGRETQYF
17	TRBJ2-1	TRBD2	TRBV6-2/TRBV6-3	-	TGTGCCAGCAGTTATCCGACTAGCGGGATGACCTACAATGAGCAGTTCTTC	CASSYPTSGMTYNEQFF
15	TRBJ2-1	TRBD2	TRBV5-4	once	TGTGCCAGCAGCTCAACTAGCGGGATATGGAATGAGCAGTTCTTC	CASSSTSGIWNEQFF
16	TRBJ2-1	TRBD2	TRBV6-2/TRBV6-3	-	TGTGCCAGCAGCCCTGGGACTAGCGGGGCGTACAATGAGCAGTTCTTC	CASSPGTSGAYNEQFF
16	TRBJ2-7	-	TRBV7-2	-	TGTGCCAGCAGCTCGAGACAGACAGGCCCGAGCTACGAGCAGTACTTC	CASSSRQTGPSYEQYF
17	TRBJ2-1	-	TRBV6-2/TRBV6-3	-	TGTGCCAGCAGTTATCCCCCCGACAGGCGCCTGGGGAATGAGCAGTTCTTC	CASSYPPDRRLGNEQFF
17	TRBJ1-1	-	TRBV6-2/TRBV6-3	-	TGTGCCAGCAGTTACTCGCCAGGGGCGTGGGTGAACACTGAAGCTTTCTTT	CASSYSPGAWVNTEAFF
15	TRBJ2-1	TRBD1	TRBV5-1	-	TGCGCCAGCACGGAGGACAGGGGGCTAGGCAATGAGCAGTTCTTC	CASTEDRGLGNEQFF
16	TRBJ2-6	-	TRBV14	once	TGTGCCAGCAGCAGGGCCTACAGGTCCGGGGCCAACGTCCTGACTTTC	CASSRAYRSGANVLTF
14	TRBJ2-2	-	TRBV18	-	TGTGCCAGCTCACCTTTAGGCGGGACCGGGGAGCTGTTTTTT	CASSPLGGTGELFF
16	TRBJ1-5	-	TRBV5-8	once	TGTGCCAGCAGCTTGGGAGGCCTCGCCGTGGGTCAGCCCCAGCATTTT	CASSLGGLAVGQPQHF
15	TRBJ1-5	TRBD1	TRBV29-1	many	TGCAGCGTAACACAGGGGGTTATAGGCAATCAGCCCCAGCATTTT	CSVTQGVIGNQPQHF
15	TRBJ1-1	-	TRBV7-2	-	TGTGCCAGCAGCTTAAGTCCGGTTATGAACACTGAAGCTTTCTTT	CASSLSPVMNTEAFF
15	TRBJ2-1	TRBD2	TRBV11-3	-	TGTGCCAGCAGCCTTAGCGGGAGGGAGAGCAATGAGCAGTTCTTC	CASSLSGRESNEQFF
13	TRBJ1-1	-	TRBV27	-	TGTGCCAGCAGTTTAGGAAGGGGCACTGAAGCTTTCTTT	CASSLGRGTEAFF
13	TRBJ2-7	TRBD2	TRBV2	-	TGTGCCAGCCAGAGACTAGCGGGGTACGAGCAGTACTTC	CASQRLAGYEQYF
16	TRBJ2-3	TRBD2	TRBV27	-	TGTGCCAGCAGCCGGGTCCTAGCGGGAGGAGCAGATACGCAGTATTTT	CASSRVLAGGADTQYF
13	TRBJ1-1	-	TRBV6-2/TRBV6-3	-	TGTGCCAGCAGTACCCCCGCGGGAGGTTTGGCTTTCTTT	CASSTPAGGLAFF
13	TRBJ2-1	-	TRBV29-1	-	TGCAGCGTTGAAGAGTGGCGGAACAATGAGCAGTTCTTC	CSVEEWRNNEQFF
18	TRBJ2-3	-	TRBV7-6	once	TGTGCCAGCAGTCGCCGGGACGCGGGATATTCTAGCACAGATACGCAGTATTTT	CASSRRDAGYSSTDTQYF
15	TRBJ2-6	-	TRBV7-2	-	TGTGCCAGCAGCTTTAGGGGTTCCGGGGCCAACGTCCTGACTTTC	CASSFRGSGANVLTF
16	TRBJ1-2	-	TRBV10-2	-	TGCGCCAGCAGTGAGTCGACTCAGGGCAGACCCCTTGGCTACACCTTC	CASSESTQGRPLGYTF
15	TRBJ2-1	TRBD2	TRBV5-1	-	TGCGCCAGCAGCTCCGGGACTAGCCCCTACAATGAGCAGTTCTTC	CASSSGTSPYNEQFF
14	TRBJ1-2	TRBD1	TRBV3-1/TRBV3-2	-	TGTGCCAGCAGCCAACGGGGACAGGGGAGAGGCTACACCTTC	CASSQRGQGRGYTF
15	TRBJ2-5	TRBD2	TRBV27	once	TGTGCCAGCAGACCAAAAAGCGGGGGAGGGGAGACCCAGTACTTC	CASRPKSGGGETQYF
11	TRBJ1-2	-	TRBV12-3/TRBV12-4	-	TGTGCCAGCAGTCTCAGGGGAGGCTACACCTTC	CASSLRGGYTF
18	TRBJ2-7	TRBD2	TRBV7-9	-	TGTGCCAGCAGCTTAGAAACACTAGCGGGAGCGGCGGGATACGAGCAGTACTTC	CASSLETLAGAAGYEQYF
21	TRBJ2-7	TRBD1	TRBV27	once	TGTGCCAGCAGTCCCACTATCCCGGGACAGGGAACGTCCCCTTACCTCTACGAGCAGTACTTC	CASSPTIPGQGTSPYLYEQYF
14	TRBJ2-1	TRBD1	TRBV5-1	-	TGCGCCAGCAGCGTGGGACAGAGAATGGGTGAGCAGTTCTTC	CASSVGQRMGEQFF
17	TRBJ1-2	-	TRBV7-2	once	TGTGCCAGCAGCCTCGGTGGAGGAATAATAGCTAACTATGGCTACACCTTC	CASSLGGGIIANYGYTF
15	TRBJ2-2	-	TRBV7-9	-	TGTGCCAGCAGCTTAGTACTGCCGGTCACCGGGGAGCTGTTTTTT	CASSLVLPVTGELFF
16	TRBJ1-6	-	TRBV2	once	TGTGCCAGCAGTTTGTCTCGAGGGGGGGCACCCCCGACCCTCCACTTT	CASSLSRGGAPPTLHF
17	TRBJ2-7	TRBD1	TRBV10-3	-	TGTGCCATCAGTGAGTGGGGACAGGCTAAATCCCCCTACGAGCAGTACTTC	CAISEWGQAKSPYEQYF
13	TRBJ2-5	-	TRBV29-1	-	TGCAGCGTCGCACTAGTAACCGGAGAGACCCAGTACTTC	CSVALVTGETQYF
13	TRBJ2-7	-	TRBV6-2/TRBV6-3	-	TGTGCCAGCAGTTCGTATACAGGGTTCGAGCAGTACTTC	CASSSYTGFEQYF
13	TRBJ1-1	-	TRBV30	-	TGTGCCTGGAACACGCAAATGGACACTGAAGCTTTCTTT	CAWNTQMDTEAFF
17	TRBJ1-2	-	TRBV30	-	TGTGCCTGGAGAGGGGCTGCTTTACCTTCCGGAATCTATGGCTACACCTTC	CAWRGAALPSGIYGYTF
16	TRBJ2-1	-	TRBV5-6	-	TGTGCCAGCAGCTTGTCCACGGGACTCTCCTACAATGAGCAGTTCTTC	CASSLSTGLSYNEQFF
13	TRBJ2-1	-	TRBV19	once	TGTGCCAGTAGTAGCGGGAATTACAATGAGCAGTTCTTC	CASSSGNYNEQFF
13	TRBJ1-1	-	TRBV29-1	-	TGCAGCGTTGAAAGACAAATGAACACTGAAGCTTTCTTT	CSVERQMNTEAFF
12	TRBJ2-1	-	TRBV12-5	-	TGTGCTAGTGGTTTGGTACTCGGGGTGGGGTTCTTC	CASGLVLGVGFF
15	TRBJ2-3	-	TRBV7-8	once	TGTGCCAGCAGCCGTAGACAGGCCGGGCCAGATACGCAGTATTTT	CASSRRQAGPDTQYF
15	TRBJ1-2	-	TRBV7-9	-	TGTGCCAGCAGCTTAGAAAGAGGGTTGGACTATGGCTACACCTTC	CASSLERGLDYGYTF
19	TRBJ2-6	TRBD1	TRBV27	few	TGTGCCAGCAGTTTATACGCCCGGGACAGGTACTCTGGGGCCAACGTCCTGACTTTC	CASSLYARDRYSGANVLTF
13	TRBJ1-4	-	TRBV12-3/TRBV12-4	-	TGTGCCAGCAGCCGGGATTTAAATGAAAAACTGTTTTTT	CASSRDLNEKLFF
13	TRBJ1-2	-	TRBV6-2/TRBV6-3	-	TGTGCCAGCAGTGCGACAGGTTCCTATGGCTACACCTTC	CASSATGSYGYTF
14	TRBJ1-6	-	TRBV19	-	TGTGCCAGTAGTATCCGGGTGGTTAATTCACCCCTCCACTTT	CASSIRVVNSPLHF
14	TRBJ1-3	-	TRBV30	-	TGTGCCTGGGCTCAGGGCTTTGGTGGAAACACCATATATTTT	CAWAQGFGGNTIYF